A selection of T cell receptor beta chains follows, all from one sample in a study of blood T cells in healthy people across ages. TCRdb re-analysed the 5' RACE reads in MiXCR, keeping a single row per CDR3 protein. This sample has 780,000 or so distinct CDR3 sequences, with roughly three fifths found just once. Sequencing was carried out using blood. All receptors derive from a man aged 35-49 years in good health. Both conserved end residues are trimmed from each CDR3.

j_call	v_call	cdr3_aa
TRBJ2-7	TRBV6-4	ASSVGGPGDEQY
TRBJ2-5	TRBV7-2	ASSTSSGRASGNEQY
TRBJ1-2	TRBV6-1	ASSVDRELGGYT
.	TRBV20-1	SATPYPRQGARYEQY
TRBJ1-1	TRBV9	ASSVGRGFPEAF
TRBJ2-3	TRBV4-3	ASSHTASSTDTQY
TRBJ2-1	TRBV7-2	ASRPGQGNNEQF
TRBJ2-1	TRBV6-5	ASSYSEQASYNEQF
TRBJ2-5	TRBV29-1	SVGADRQSSYNEQY
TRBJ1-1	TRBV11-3	ASSSLPPKAF
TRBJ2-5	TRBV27	ASSLIPIGTGKVETQY
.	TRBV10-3	AISPGQEYNEQY
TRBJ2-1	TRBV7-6	ASSLESPGLVYNEQF
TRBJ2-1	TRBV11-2	ASSFRPDLLNEQF
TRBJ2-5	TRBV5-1	ASSLDGLAGSGETQY
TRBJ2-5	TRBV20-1	SARDYDRGIQETQY
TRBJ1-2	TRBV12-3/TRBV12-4	AIRLGTLYGYT
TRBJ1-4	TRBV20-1	SAGIDGGNEKLF
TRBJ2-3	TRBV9	ASSVALQGDGTDTQY
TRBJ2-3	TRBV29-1	SVRIAGGGTDTQY
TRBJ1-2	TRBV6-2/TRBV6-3	ASRRGQHNYGYN
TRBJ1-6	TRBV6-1	ASSEARSSYNSPLH
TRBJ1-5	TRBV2	ASRRGQTNQPQH
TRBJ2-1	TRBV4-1	ASSHSRGLDEQF